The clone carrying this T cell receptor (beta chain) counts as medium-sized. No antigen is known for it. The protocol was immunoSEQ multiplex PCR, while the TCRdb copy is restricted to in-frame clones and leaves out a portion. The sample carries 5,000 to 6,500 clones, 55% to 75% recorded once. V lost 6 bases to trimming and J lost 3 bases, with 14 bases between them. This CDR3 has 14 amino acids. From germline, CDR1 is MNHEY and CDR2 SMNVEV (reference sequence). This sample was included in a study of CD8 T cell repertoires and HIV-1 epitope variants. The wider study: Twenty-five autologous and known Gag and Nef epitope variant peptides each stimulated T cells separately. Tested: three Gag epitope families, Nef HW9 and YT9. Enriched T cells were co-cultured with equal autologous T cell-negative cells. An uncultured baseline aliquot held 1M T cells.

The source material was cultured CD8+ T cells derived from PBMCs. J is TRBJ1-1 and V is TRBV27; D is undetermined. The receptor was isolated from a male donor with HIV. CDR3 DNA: TGTGCCAGCAGCCCCTCCGACACTTACACTGAAGCTTTCTTT. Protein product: CASSPSDTYTEAFF.